One and the same sample provided the 17 T cell receptor beta chains below, sequenced in a study of graft-versus-host responses after intestinal transplantation. Sequencing was performed with immunoSEQ multiplex PCR; in TCRdb, only in-frame clones are kept and a portion is missing. This sample yields about 120,000 clones, of which approximately 95% are seen a single time; about 3.3% belongs to the top ten. No antigen has been assigned to these receptors. Material: unstimulated CD8+ T cells sorted from spleen or lymph node cells, obtained before intestinal transplant. These receptors originate from a human donor who received an intestinal transplant.

The chain has TRBV14 and TRBJ2-3; D gene uncertain. The ends were cut back, 1 base at V and 2 bases at J, with 16 bases in the middle. Germline V CDR1 and CDR2: SGHDN, FVKESK. This CDR3 contains 17 residues. This CDR3 is CASSQVLPTADTDTQYF. CDR3 bases: TGTGCCAGCAGCCAAGTCCTCCCCACGGCCGACACAGATACGCAGTATTTT. Full variable domain (remainder filled in from reference TRBV14 and TRBJ2-3): EAGVTQFPSHSVIEKGQTVTLRCDPISGHDNLYWYRRVMGKEIKFLLHFVKESKQDESGMPNNRFLAERTGGTYSTLKVQPAELEDSGVYFCASSQVLPTADTDTQYFGPGTRLTVL.

The chain combines TRBV7-9 with TRBJ2-1; possibly TRBD2 for D (5 bases). Trimming removed 5 bases at V and 7 bases at J, with 18 bases between. Germline loops: CDR1 SEHNR, CDR2 FQNEAQ (reference sequence). This CDR3 spans 15 amino acids. DNA of the CDR3: TGTGCCAGCAGCCTCCGCTTGTCCCGGAGGAATGAGCAGTTCTTC. Amino acids: CASSLRLSRRNEQFF.

This CDR3 is CASSVDGGGNTIYF. The CDR3 coding sequence is TGTGCCAGCAGCGTAGATGGTGGAGGAAACACCATATATTTT. The V call is TRBV9, the J call TRBJ1-3; D gene uncertain. Trimming took 0 bases from V and 4 from J, leaving 8 bases between them. In germline, CDR1 is SGDLS, CDR2 YYNGEE. The length of the CDR3 is 14 residues. The full variable domain, its missing parts supplied by reference TRBV9 and TRBJ1-3, is DSGVTQTPKHLITATGQRVTLRCSPRSGDLSVYWYQQSLDQGLQFLIQYYNGEERAKGNILERFSAQQFPDLHSELNLSSLELGDSALYFCASSVDGGGNTIYFGEGSWLTVV.

The gene calls are TRBV7-8 and TRBJ2-1; weak D call: TRBD2 (5 bases). The CDR3 loop spans 14 amino acids. Trimming stripped 5 bases from V and 5 bases from J, with 13 bases between. Looked up from germline, CDR1 is SGHVS and CDR2 is FQNEAQ. The CDR3 coding sequence is TGTGCCAGCAGCCCTGTGGACTGGAACAATGAGCAGTTCTTC. Its translation is CASSPVDWNNEQFF.

To note about this clone: The sample holds other DNA sequences that translate to the same CDR3. The chain employs TRBV5-1 and TRBJ1-1, with D maybe TRBD1 (5 bases). Germline lookup yields CDR1 SGHRS and CDR2 YFSETQ. CDR3 size: 17 residues. V dropped 2 bases and J dropped 4 bases, with 21 bases sitting between them. CDR3 sequence reads: CASSLTPRVPLGTEAFF. CDR3 bases: TGCGCCAGCAGCTTAACCCCCAGGGTACCCCTGGGCACTGAAGCTTTCTTT.

This chain joins TRBV27 and TRBJ2-5; either TRBD1 or TRBD2 may supply D (5 bases each). The CDR3 covers 15 residues. V lost 2 bases and J lost 2, with 12 bases in between. The germline V gene has CDR1 MNHEY and CDR2 SMNVEV (reference sequence). The CDR3 DNA is TGTGCCAGCAGTTTAATCGCCGGGGCGCAAGAGACCCAGTACTTC. Protein: CASSLIAGAQETQYF.

This clone was found once. The V call is TRBV27, the J call TRBJ2-7; 7 positions agree with TRBD2. V trimming: 6 bases; J trimming: 4 bases; junction bases outside the gene matches: 12. The CDR3 runs to 15 residues. Per the germline V gene, CDR1 is MNHEY and CDR2 is SMNVEV (reference sequence). CDR3 DNA sequence: TGTGCCAGCAGCCCTTGGGGCGGGAGCTCTTACGAGCAGTACTTC. Residues: CASSPWGGSSYEQYF.

The chain uses TRBV4-3 and TRBJ2-7; 8 bases are a match to TRBD1. The length of the CDR3 is 14 residues. With V trimmed by 1 base and J by 4 bases, 3 bases remained unmatched. Per the germline V gene, CDR1 is LGHNA and CDR2 is YSLEER. CDR3: CASSQGTGQYEQYF. CDR3 bases: TGCGCCAGCAGCCAAGGGACAGGGCAATACGAGCAGTACTTC.

The DNA of the CDR3 is TGTGCCAGCAGCCTGGGAGTAGATACGCAGTATTTT. Translation gives CASSLGVDTQYF. This chain joins TRBV11-2 and TRBJ2-3, with D perhaps matching TRBD2 (5 bases). Trimming pared 5 bases from V and 5 bases from J, leaving 8 bases between. Germline lookup yields CDR1 SGHAT and CDR2 FQNNGV. This CDR3 has 12 amino acids.

The chain combines TRBV7-6 with TRBJ1-2; possibly TRBD1 for D (6 bases). V was clipped by 7 bases and J by 4 bases, with 19 bases between them. CDR1 and CDR2 (germline): SGHVS, FNYEAQ. The CDR3 sequence is 15 residues long. The CDR3 DNA sequence: TGTGCCAGCACCCCAGGGGAAGGGGGACTCTATGGCTACACCTTC. Translation gives CASTPGEGGLYGYTF.

This clone was found a few times. The J gene is TRBJ2-7, the V gene TRBV4-1, with D unclear. CDR3 length: 14 amino acids. Germline V gene data show CDR1 as MGHRA and CDR2 as YSYEKL. The V gene lost 1 base and the J gene lost 3 bases, with 10 bases spanning the gap. CDR3 coding DNA: TGCGCCAGCAGCCAAGTTAACAGTATCTACGAGCAGTACTTC. This sequence encodes CASSQVNSIYEQYF.

This clone appeared a few times. The chain couples TRBV6-6 to TRBJ1-3; no clear D gene. Per the germline V gene, CDR1 is MNHNY and CDR2 is SVGAGI (reference sequence). V gave up 2 bases and J gave up 4 bases, with 0 bases separating them. The CDR3 is made up of 11 amino acids. DNA for the CDR3: TGTGCCAGCAGTTACGGAAACACCATATATTTT. Translation gives CASSYGNTIYF.

The V gene is TRBV27, the J gene TRBJ1-4; D is uncertain. CDR1 is MNHEY and CDR2 is SMNVEV in the germline V gene (reference sequence). The CDR3 has 14 residues. The V and J ends lost 6 bases and 10 bases respectively, with 18 bases between them. The CDR3 bases are TGTGCCAGCAGCCCTGGCTTCCCGGCGGTAAAACTGTTTTTT. Translating it yields CASSPGFPAVKLFF. Based on the CDR3 plus reference TRBV27 and TRBJ1-4, the full variable domain is EAQVTQNPRYLITVTGKKLTVTCSQNMNHEYMSWYRQDPGLGLRQIYYSMNVEVTDKGDVPEGYKVSRKEKRNFPLILESPSPNQTSLYFCASSPGFPAVKLFFGSGTQLSVL.

The chain employs TRBV13 and TRBJ2-7; 8 bases align to TRBD2. Germline V gives CDR1 PRHDT, CDR2 FYEKMQ (reference sequence). CDR3 length equals 14 residues. V was clipped by 3 bases and J by 4 bases; unmatched bases: 5. The CDR3 coding sequence is TGTGCCAGCAGCTTTAGCGGGACGGAGTACGAGCAGTACTTC. This translates into CASSFSGTEYEQYF. Full variable domain (remainder filled in from reference TRBV13 and TRBJ2-7): AAGVIQSPRHLIKEKRETATLKCYPIPRHDTVYWYQQGPGQDPQFLISFYEKMQSDKGSIPDRFSAQQFSDYHSELNMSSLELGDSALYFCASSFSGTEYEQYFGPGTRLTVT.

This chain links TRBV4-3 with TRBJ2-5, with 9 bases that match TRBD1. Germline CDR1 and CDR2: LGHNA and YSLEER. This CDR3 has 18 residues. V trimming: 0 bases; J trimming: 4 bases; junction bases outside the gene matches: 12. The CDR3 protein is CASSQDGTGRGGGETQYF. DNA for the CDR3: TGCGCCAGCAGCCAAGATGGGACAGGGAGGGGAGGCGGAGAGACCCAGTACTTC.

The rearrangement links TRBV4-2 to TRBJ2-1; D is ambiguous. Trimming took 0 bases from V and 10 from J, leaving 7 bases between them. Germline V gene data show CDR1 as LGHNA and CDR2 as YNFKEQ. CDR3 length: 12 amino acids. CDR3 amino acids: CASSQDLGEQFF. CDR3 nucleotide sequence: TGTGCCAGCAGCCAAGATCTGGGAGAGCAGTTCTTC.

This clone was seen once. CDR3 sequence (DNA): TGTGCCAGCAGTTTGGCAGTCAACACTGAAGCTTTCTTT. Protein: CASSLAVNTEAFF. This chain connects TRBV28 to TRBJ1-1; D is undetermined. Germline-derived CDR1 and CDR2 are MDHEN and SYDVKM. V lost 3 bases and J lost 2, with 7 bases in between. The CDR3 runs 13 residues. The full variable domain, its missing parts supplied by reference TRBV28 and TRBJ1-1, is DVKVTQSSRYLVKRTGEKVFLECVQDMDHENMFWYRQDPGLGLRLIYFSYDVKMKEKGDIPEGYSVSREKKERFSLILESASTNQTSMYLCASSLAVNTEAFFGQGTRLTVV.